These T cell receptor beta chains were read from a single sample in a study of blood T cell repertoires in COVID-19. Some clones are missing from TCRdb's copy, which holds only in-frame ones; the method was immunoSEQ multiplex PCR. This sample carries some 150,000 clones, 70% to 90% of them seen once, and the ten largest clones take around 8%. Sequenced material: peripheral blood. The receptors were sampled from a woman aged 55-70 years with COVID-19, enrolled during active disease. Both conserved end residues are part of each CDR3. D genes are given only for firm matches. For some rows the clone size is stated as once, few or many, or as a class when expanded; others skip it.

.	TRBD1	TRBV7-2	TRBJ2-3	CASSLGRGRDTQYF	TGTGCCAGCAGCTTAGGCAGGGGGCGAGATACGCAGTATTTT
.	.	TRBV19	TRBJ2-3	CASSIVATRGTDTQYF	TGTGCCAGTAGTATAGTGGCCACCAGGGGCACAGATACGCAGTATTTT
once	TRBD1	TRBV4-1	TRBJ2-7	CASSLSRGTSVYEQYF	TGCGCCAGCAGCCTTTCCAGGGGGACATCGGTCTACGAGCAGTACTTC
.	TRBD1	TRBV27	TRBJ1-6	CASSPLQGKINSPLHF	TGTGCCAGCAGTCCACTACAGGGGAAGATTAATTCACCCCTCCACTTT
.	.	TRBV25-1	TRBJ2-5	CASSPAGALETQYF	TGTGCCAGCAGCCCCGCGGGGGCGCTAGAGACCCAGTACTTC
.	.	TRBV6-5	TRBJ1-2	CASKRGIADGYTF	TGTGCCTCAAAGAGAGGGATTGCCGATGGCTACACCTTC
.	TRBD1	TRBV5-4	TRBJ1-1	CASSGTGTGNTEAFF	TGTGCCAGCAGCGGTACCGGGACAGGGAACACTGAAGCTTTCTTT
.	TRBD2	TRBV14	TRBJ2-7	CASSQPSGGYYEQYF	TGTGCCAGCAGCCAACCCAGCGGGGGTTACTACGAGCAGTACTTC
few	TRBD1	TRBV7-6	TRBJ2-7	CASSPGQASSYEQYF	TGTGCCAGCAGCCCGGGACAGGCAAGCTCCTACGAGCAGTACTTC
.	.	TRBV7-9	TRBJ1-2	CASSSRDGRGYTF	TGTGCCAGCAGCTCCCGTGACGGGAGGGGCTACACCTTC
.	.	TRBV4-1	TRBJ1-6	CASSQDHTGYNSPLHF	TGCGCCAGCAGCCAAGATCACACGGGGTATAATTCACCCCTCCACTTT
.	.	TRBV6-2/TRBV6-3	TRBJ2-2	CASSYSAAREVTGELFF	TGTGCCAGCAGTTACTCGGCAGCCAGGGAGGTAACCGGGGAGCTGTTTTTT
.	.	TRBV7-6	TRBJ1-2	CASSLAQDYGYTF	TGTGCCAGCAGCTTAGCGCAGGACTATGGCTACACCTTC
.	.	TRBV29-1	TRBJ1-2	CSVEAGQIYGYTF	TGCAGCGTTGAAGCGGGACAAATCTATGGCTACACCTTC
few	.	TRBV5-1	TRBJ2-2	CASSLADTRNTGELFF	TGCGCCAGCAGCTTGGCCGACACAAGGAACACCGGGGAGCTGTTTTTT
.	TRBD1	TRBV6-2/TRBV6-3	TRBJ2-1	CASSGTGAYNEQFF	TGTGCCAGCAGTGGGACAGGGGCGTACAATGAGCAGTTCTTC
.	TRBD1	TRBV5-1	TRBJ1-3	CASSFSAGTGGPSGNTIYF	TGCGCCAGCAGCTTTTCCGCCGGGACAGGGGGACCCTCTGGAAACACCATATATTTT
.	TRBD2	TRBV5-4	TRBJ2-1	CASSSPPGTTNEQFF	TGTGCCAGCAGCTCCCCCCCCGGGACTACGAATGAGCAGTTCTTC
.	TRBD2	TRBV19	TRBJ2-5	CASSRYSGGAGQETQYF	TGTGCCAGTAGTAGATATAGCGGGGGGGCAGGTCAAGAGACCCAGTACTTC
.	.	TRBV23-1	TRBJ1-5	CASSQYRARESNQPQHF	TGCGCCAGCAGTCAATACCGGGCCAGGGAAAGCAATCAGCCCCAGCATTTT
.	.	TRBV12-5	TRBJ2-5	CASGTAETQYF	TGTGCTAGTGGTACCGCGGAGACCCAGTACTTC
.	.	TRBV6-1	TRBJ1-5	CASSEAVFAGTKPQHF	TGTGCCAGCAGTGAAGCGGTTTTTGCGGGAACAAAGCCCCAGCATTTT
.	TRBD1	TRBV19	TRBJ1-1	CASDSGGNTEAFF	TGTGCCAGTGACTCAGGGGGAAACACTGAAGCTTTCTTT
.	TRBD1	TRBV5-1	TRBJ1-2	CASSERGGQGFGYTF	TGCGCCAGCAGCGAGCGAGGGGGACAGGGGTTTGGCTACACCTTC
.	.	TRBV11-3	TRBJ1-1	CASSSAPDSEAFF	TGTGCCAGCAGCTCCGCCCCTGACAGTGAAGCTTTCTTT
.	.	TRBV29-1	TRBJ2-2	CSVGAGVTGELFF	TGCAGCGTTGGTGCAGGGGTCACCGGGGAGCTGTTTTTT
.	TRBD1	TRBV30	TRBJ1-1	CAWNNLGTEREAFF	TGTGCCTGGAACAACCTAGGGACAGAACGTGAAGCTTTCTTT
.	TRBD1	TRBV7-7	TRBJ2-5	CASSLGLGQGIETQYF	TGTGCCAGCAGCTTAGGCCTGGGACAGGGGATAGAGACCCAGTACTTC
.	TRBD1	TRBV2	TRBJ1-2	CASRGFQGAFNGYTF	TGTGCCAGCAGGGGATTCCAGGGGGCGTTTAATGGCTACACCTTC
.	.	TRBV5-1	TRBJ2-7	CASSIQGEAALFYEQYF	TGCGCCAGCAGCATTCAGGGGGAGGCCGCTTTGTTCTACGAGCAGTACTTC
.	TRBD2	TRBV5-5	TRBJ2-3	CASSSGTSGTGDTQYF	TGTGCCAGCAGCTCCGGGACTAGCGGAACTGGGGATACGCAGTATTTT
.	.	TRBV18	TRBJ1-2	CASSPTAGADYGYTF	TGTGCCAGCTCCCCGACTGCGGGGGCAGACTATGGCTACACCTTC
.	.	TRBV7-9	TRBJ1-2	CASSSSGHPANYGYTF	TGTGCCAGCAGCTCGTCCGGACATCCAGCTAACTATGGCTACACCTTC
.	TRBD1	TRBV6-5	TRBJ1-1	CASRRGQEGTEAFF	TGTGCCAGCAGGAGGGGACAGGAGGGGACTGAAGCTTTCTTT
.	.	TRBV10-3	TRBJ1-1	CAISEISGQGSFF	TGTGCCATCAGTGAAATTTCCGGGCAGGGGTCTTTCTTT
once	TRBD1	TRBV6-2/TRBV6-3	TRBJ1-2	CASSADRAQYGYTF	TGTGCCAGCAGCGCCGACAGGGCCCAATACGGCTACACCTTC
.	TRBD2	TRBV19	TRBJ2-3	CASSMAGDSTDTQYF	TGTGCCAGTAGTATGGCGGGGGATTCCACAGATACGCAGTATTTT
.	.	TRBV28	TRBJ2-7	CASSLKGLRPYF	TGTGCCAGCAGTTTGAAGGGGCTCCGGCCGTACTTC
.	.	TRBV9	TRBJ2-3	CASSTHTTDTQYF	TGTGCCAGCAGCACCCACACCACAGATACGCAGTATTTT
.	.	TRBV30	TRBJ2-7	CAWSVGTVPSGGQYF	TGTGCCTGGAGTGTTGGCACAGTCCCATCCGGGGGGCAGTACTTC
few	.	TRBV27	TRBJ2-7	CASSRLRGRYEQYF	TGTGCCAGCAGTCGCCTCCGGGGGAGGTACGAGCAGTACTTC
.	.	TRBV5-1	TRBJ1-1	CASSSRAGWRNTEAFF	TGCGCCAGCAGCTCAAGGGCAGGGTGGAGGAACACTGAAGCTTTCTTT
.	TRBD1	TRBV7-2	TRBJ1-2	CASTLRTGYGYTF	TGTGCCAGCACCCTAAGGACAGGCTATGGCTACACCTTC
.	.	TRBV27	TRBJ2-1	CASSPRLDYWNEQFF	TGTGCCAGCAGTCCTCGACTAGACTACTGGAATGAGCAGTTCTTC
.	.	TRBV5-1	TRBJ2-3	CASSWRLRSDTQYF	TGCGCCAGCAGCTGGAGGTTGCGGTCAGATACGCAGTATTTT
.	.	TRBV14	TRBJ2-1	CASSWGGHNEQFF	TGTGCCAGCAGTTGGGGGGGGCACAATGAGCAGTTCTTC